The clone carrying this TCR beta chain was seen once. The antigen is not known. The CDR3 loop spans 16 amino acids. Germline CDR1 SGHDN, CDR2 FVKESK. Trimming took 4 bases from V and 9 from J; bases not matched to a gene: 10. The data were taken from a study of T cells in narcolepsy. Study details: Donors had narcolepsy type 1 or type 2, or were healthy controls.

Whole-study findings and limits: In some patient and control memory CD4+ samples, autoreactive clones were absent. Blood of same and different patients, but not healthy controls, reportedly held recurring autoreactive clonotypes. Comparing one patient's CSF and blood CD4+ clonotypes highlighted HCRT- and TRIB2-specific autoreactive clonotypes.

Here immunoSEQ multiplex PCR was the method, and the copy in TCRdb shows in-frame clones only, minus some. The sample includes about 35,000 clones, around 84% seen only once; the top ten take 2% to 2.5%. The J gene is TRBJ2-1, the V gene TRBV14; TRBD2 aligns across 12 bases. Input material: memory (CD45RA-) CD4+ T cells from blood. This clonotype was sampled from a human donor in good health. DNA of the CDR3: TGTGCCAGCAGCCGTTTGACTAGCGGGAGTTCTCGTGAGCAGTTCTTC. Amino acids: CASSRLTSGSSREQFF. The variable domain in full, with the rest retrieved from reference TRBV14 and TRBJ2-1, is EAGVTQFPSHSVIEKGQTVTLRCDPISGHDNLYWYRRVMGKEIKFLLHFVKESKQDESGMPNNRFLAERTGGTYSTLKVQPAELEDSGVYFCASSRLTSGSSREQFFGPGTRLTVL.